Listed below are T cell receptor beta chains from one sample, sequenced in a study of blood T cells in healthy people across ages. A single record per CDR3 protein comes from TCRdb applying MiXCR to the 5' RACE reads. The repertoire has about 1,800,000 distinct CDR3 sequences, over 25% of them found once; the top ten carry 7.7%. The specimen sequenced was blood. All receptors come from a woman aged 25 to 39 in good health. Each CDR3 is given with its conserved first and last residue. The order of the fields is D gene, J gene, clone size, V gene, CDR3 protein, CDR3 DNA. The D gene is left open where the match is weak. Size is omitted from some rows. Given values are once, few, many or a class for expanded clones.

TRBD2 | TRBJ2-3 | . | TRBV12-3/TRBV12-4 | CASRPGRATDTQYF | TGTGCCAGCAGACCTGGGAGGGCCACAGATACGCAGTATTTT
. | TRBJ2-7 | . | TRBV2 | CASTGLPHEQYF | TGTGCCAGCACGGGACTCCCCCACGAGCAGTACTTC
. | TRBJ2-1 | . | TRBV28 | CASSQWYEQFF | TGTGCCAGCAGTCAATGGTATGAGCAGTTCTTC
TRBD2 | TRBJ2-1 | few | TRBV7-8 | CASSTLAGAGNEQFF | TGTGCCAGCAGCACTTTAGCGGGGGCGGGTAATGAGCAGTTCTTC
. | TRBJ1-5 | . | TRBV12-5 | CASGSGGQPQHF | TGTGCTAGTGGTTCCGGCGGGCAGCCCCAGCATTTT
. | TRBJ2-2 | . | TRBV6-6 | CASSPAATGELFF | TGTGCCAGCAGTCCAGCCGCCACCGGGGAGCTGTTTTTT
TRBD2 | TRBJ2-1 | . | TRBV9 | CASSVDLRSGRSHEQFF | TGTGCCAGCAGCGTAGATTTACGGAGCGGGAGGTCCCATGAGCAGTTCTTC
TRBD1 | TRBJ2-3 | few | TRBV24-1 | CATAQGSDTQYF | TGTGCCACCGCACAGGGGTCAGATACGCAGTATTTT
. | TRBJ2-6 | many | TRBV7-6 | CASRVGPGANVLTF | TGTGCCAGCAGGGTCGGTCCTGGGGCCAACGTCCTGACTTTC
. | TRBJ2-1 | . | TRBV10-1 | CASSEGTANSNEQFF | TGCGCCAGCAGTGAGGGGACTGCAAACTCCAATGAGCAGTTCTTC
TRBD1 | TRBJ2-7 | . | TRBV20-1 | CSARDQQGGSYEQYF | TGCAGTGCTAGAGATCAACAGGGGGGCTCCTACGAGCAGTACTTC
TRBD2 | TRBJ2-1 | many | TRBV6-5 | CASKDRGGYNEQFF | TGTGCCAGCAAGGACCGCGGGGGGTACAATGAGCAGTTCTTC
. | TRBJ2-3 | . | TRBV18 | CASSPYTAVDTDTQYF | TGTGCCAGCTCACCTTACACGGCCGTAGACACAGATACGCAGTATTTT
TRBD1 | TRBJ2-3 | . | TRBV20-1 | CSARATGTATSTDTQYF | TGTAGTGCTAGAGCCACCGGGACAGCCACTAGCACAGATACGCAGTATTTT
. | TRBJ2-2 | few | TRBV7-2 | CASSLALRGTGELFF | TGTGCCAGCAGCTTAGCGCTCAGAGGGACCGGGGAGCTGTTTTTT
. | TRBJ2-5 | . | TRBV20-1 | CSPGGETQYF | TGCAGTCCTGGGGGGGAGACCCAGTACTTC
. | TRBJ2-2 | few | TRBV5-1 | CASSVDNTGELFF | TGCGCCAGCAGCGTGGACAACACCGGGGAGCTGTTTTTT
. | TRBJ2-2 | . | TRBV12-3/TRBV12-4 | CASSPGINRGTGELFF | TGTGCCAGCAGCCCCGGGATCAACCGGGGCACCGGGGAGCTGTTTTTT
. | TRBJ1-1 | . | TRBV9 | CASSSQRSDTEAFF | TGTGCCAGCAGCTCCCAGAGATCCGACACTGAAGCTTTCTTT
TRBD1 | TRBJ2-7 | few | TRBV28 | CASSRAGQGTYEQYF | TGTGCCAGCAGTCGAGCTGGACAGGGGACCTACGAGCAGTACTTC
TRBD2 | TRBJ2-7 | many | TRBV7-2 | CASSRGGRTVLAGAYEQYF | TGTGCCAGCAGCCGAGGGGGGCGGACCGTACTAGCGGGAGCCTACGAGCAGTACTTC
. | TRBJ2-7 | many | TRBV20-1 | CSAGEGVYEQYF | TGCAGTGCGGGCGAGGGGGTATACGAGCAGTACTTC
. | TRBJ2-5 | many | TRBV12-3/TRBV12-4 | CASSLALTQETQYF | TGTGCCAGCAGTTTAGCGCTAACTCAAGAGACCCAGTACTTC
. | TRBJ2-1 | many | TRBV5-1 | CASSTAPEGSSYNEQFF | TGCGCCAGCAGCACCGCCCCGGAGGGTAGCTCCTACAATGAGCAGTTCTTC